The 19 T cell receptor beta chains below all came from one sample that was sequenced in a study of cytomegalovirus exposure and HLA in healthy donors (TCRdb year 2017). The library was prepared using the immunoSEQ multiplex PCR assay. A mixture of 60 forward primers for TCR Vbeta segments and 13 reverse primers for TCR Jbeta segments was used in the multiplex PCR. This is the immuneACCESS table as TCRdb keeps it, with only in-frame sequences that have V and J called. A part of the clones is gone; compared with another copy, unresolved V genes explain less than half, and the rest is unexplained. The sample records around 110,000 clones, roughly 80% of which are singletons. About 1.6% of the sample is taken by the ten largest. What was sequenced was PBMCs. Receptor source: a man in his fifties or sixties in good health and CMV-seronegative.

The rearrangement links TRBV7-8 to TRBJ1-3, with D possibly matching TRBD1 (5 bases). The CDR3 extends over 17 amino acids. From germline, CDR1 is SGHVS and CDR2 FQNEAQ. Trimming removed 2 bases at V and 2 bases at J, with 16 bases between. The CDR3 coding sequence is TGTGCCAGCAGCTTATACTTCTTAAGGGGTACTGGAAACACCATATATTTT. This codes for CASSLYFLRGTGNTIYF.

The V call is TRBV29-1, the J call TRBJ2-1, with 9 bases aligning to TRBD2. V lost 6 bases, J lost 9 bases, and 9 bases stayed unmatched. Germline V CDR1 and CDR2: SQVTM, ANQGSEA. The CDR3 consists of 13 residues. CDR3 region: CSVKAGGGGEQFF. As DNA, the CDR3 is TGCAGCGTCAAAGCGGGGGGCGGTGGTGAGCAGTTCTTC.

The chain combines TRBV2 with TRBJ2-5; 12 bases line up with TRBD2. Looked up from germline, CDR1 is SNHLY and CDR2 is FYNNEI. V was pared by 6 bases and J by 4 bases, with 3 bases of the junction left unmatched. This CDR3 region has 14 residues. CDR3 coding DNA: TGTGCCAGCAGCTGGACTAGCGGGGTAGAGACCCAGTACTTC. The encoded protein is CASSWTSGVETQYF.

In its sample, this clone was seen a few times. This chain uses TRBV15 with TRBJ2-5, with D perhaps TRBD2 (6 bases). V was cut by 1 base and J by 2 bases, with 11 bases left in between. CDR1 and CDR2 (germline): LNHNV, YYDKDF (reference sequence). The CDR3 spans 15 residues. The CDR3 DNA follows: TGTGCCACCAGCAGAGGCGGGGCAGAGCAAGAGACCCAGTACTTC. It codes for CATSRGGAEQETQYF.

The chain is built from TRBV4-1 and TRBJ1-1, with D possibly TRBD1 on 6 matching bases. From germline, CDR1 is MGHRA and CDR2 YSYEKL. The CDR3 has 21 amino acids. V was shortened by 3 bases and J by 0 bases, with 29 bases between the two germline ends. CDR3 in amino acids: CASSQTLSMGHLLGVNTEAFF. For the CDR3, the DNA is TGCGCCAGCAGCCAGACCCTTTCCATGGGACATCTATTAGGAGTGAACACTGAAGCTTTCTTT.

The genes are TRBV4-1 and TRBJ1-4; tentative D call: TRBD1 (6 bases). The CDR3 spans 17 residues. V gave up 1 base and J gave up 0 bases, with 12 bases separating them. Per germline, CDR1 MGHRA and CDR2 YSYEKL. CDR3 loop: CASSQVRQGSTNEKLFF. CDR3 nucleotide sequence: TGCGCCAGCAGCCAAGTACGGCAGGGGTCAACTAATGAAAAACTGTTTTTT.

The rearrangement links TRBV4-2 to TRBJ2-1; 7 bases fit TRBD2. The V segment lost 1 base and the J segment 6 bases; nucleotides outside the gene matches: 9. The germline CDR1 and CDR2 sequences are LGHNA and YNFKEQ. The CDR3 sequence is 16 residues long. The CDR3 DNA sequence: TGTGCCAGCAGCCAAGTTGTCGGGGGGACCCGCAATGAGCAGTTCTTC. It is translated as CASSQVVGGTRNEQFF.

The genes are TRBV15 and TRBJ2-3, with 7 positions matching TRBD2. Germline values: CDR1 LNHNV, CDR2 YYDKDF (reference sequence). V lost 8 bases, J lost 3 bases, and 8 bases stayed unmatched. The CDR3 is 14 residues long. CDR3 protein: CATSRVAGTDTQYF. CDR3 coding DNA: TGTGCCACCTCTAGGGTAGCGGGTACAGATACGCAGTATTTT.

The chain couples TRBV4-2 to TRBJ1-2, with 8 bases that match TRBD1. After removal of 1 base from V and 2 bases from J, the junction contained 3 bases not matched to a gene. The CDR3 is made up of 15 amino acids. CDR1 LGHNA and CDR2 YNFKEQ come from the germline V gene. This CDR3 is CASSQGQGTNYGYTF. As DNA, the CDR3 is TGTGCCAGCAGCCAAGGACAGGGGACGAACTATGGCTACACCTTC.

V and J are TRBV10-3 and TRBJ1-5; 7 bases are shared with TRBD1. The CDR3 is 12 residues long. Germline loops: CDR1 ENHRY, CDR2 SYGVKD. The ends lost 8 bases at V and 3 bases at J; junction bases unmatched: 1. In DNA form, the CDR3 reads TGTGCCATCGGACAGGACAATCAGCCCCAGCATTTT. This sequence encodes CAIGQDNQPQHF.

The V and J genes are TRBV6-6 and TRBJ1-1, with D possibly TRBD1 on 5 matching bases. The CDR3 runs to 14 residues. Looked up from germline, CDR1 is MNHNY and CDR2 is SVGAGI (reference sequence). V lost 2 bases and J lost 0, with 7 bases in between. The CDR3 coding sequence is TGTGCCAGCAGTTACCAGGGCCTGAACACTGAAGCTTTCTTT. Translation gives CASSYQGLNTEAFF.

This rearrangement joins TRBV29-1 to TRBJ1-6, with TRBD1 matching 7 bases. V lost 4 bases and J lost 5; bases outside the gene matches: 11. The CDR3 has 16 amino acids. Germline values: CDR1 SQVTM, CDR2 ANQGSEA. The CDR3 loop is CSVVRGRGQNNSPLHF. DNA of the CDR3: TGCAGCGTTGTGAGAGGCAGGGGACAGAATAATTCACCCCTCCACTTT.

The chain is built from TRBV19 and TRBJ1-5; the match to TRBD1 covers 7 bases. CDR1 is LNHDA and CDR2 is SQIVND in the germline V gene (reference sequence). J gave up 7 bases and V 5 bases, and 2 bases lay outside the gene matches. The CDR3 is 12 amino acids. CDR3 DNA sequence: TGTGCCAGTAGTGCGGGACAGCAGCCCCAGCATTTT. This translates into CASSAGQQPQHF.

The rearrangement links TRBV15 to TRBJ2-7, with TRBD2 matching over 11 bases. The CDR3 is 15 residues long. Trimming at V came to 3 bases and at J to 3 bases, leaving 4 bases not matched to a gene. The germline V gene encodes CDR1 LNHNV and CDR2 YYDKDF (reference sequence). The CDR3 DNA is TGTGCCACCAGCAGTAGACTAGCGGGGTACTACGAGCAGTACTTC. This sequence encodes CATSSRLAGYYEQYF.

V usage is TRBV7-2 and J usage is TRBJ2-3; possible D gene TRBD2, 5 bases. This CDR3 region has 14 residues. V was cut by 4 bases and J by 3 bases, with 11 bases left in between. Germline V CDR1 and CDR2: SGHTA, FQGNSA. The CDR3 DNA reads TGTGCCAGCAGCTCGACTCCGGGGACAGATACGCAGTATTTT. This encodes CASSSTPGTDTQYF.

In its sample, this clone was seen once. The CDR3 DNA sequence: TGTGCAAGTCGGGGACAGGGGGCTCCCGGAAACACCATATATTTT. Its translation is CASRGQGAPGNTIYF. V and J are TRBV12-2 and TRBJ1-3; TRBD1 is the table's D call and was not checked against the DNA. TRBV12-2 is deemed a pseudogene. This CDR3 region has 15 residues.

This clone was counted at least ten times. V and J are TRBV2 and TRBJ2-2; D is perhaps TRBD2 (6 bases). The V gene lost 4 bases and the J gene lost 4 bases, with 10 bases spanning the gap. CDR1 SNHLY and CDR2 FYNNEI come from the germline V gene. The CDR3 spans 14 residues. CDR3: CASSAEGFTGELFF. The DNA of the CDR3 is TGTGCCAGCAGTGCGGAGGGATTCACCGGGGAGCTGTTTTTT.

This chain's CDR3 is CASSLYRAYEQYF. DNA of the CDR3: TGTGCCAGCAGTTTGTACAGGGCCTACGAGCAGTACTTC. The chain recombines TRBV7-2 with TRBJ2-5; D might be TRBD1 (6 bases). The end of the DNA aligns better with TRBJ2-7, so the J call may be wrong. CDR3 length: 13 residues. Germline V gene sequence: CDR1 SGHTA, CDR2 FQGNSA.

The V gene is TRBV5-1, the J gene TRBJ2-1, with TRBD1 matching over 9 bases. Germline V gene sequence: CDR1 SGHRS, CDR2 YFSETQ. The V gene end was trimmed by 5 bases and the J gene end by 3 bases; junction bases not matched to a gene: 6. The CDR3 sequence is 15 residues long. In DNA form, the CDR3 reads TGCGCCAGCAGTACTCCGACAGGGGGCTACAATGAGCAGTTCTTC. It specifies CASSTPTGGYNEQFF.